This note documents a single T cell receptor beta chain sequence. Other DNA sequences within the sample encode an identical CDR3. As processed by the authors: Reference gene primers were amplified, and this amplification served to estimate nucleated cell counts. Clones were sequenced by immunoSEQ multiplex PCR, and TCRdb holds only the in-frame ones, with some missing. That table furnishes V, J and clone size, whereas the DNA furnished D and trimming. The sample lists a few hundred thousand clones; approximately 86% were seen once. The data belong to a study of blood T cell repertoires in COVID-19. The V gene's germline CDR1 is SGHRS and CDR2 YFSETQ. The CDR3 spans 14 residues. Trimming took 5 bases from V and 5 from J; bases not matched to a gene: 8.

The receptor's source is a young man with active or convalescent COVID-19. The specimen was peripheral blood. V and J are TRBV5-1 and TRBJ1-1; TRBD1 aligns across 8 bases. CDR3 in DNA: TGCGCCAGCAGTTCGGACAGGGTAAATACTGAAGCTTTCTTT. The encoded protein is CASSSDRVNTEAFF.